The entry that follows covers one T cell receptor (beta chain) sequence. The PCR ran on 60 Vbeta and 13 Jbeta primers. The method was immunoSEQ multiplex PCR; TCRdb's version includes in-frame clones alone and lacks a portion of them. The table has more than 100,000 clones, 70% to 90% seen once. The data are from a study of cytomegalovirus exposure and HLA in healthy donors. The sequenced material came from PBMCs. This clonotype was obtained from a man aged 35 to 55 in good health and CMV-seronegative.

The CDR3 DNA reads as TGTGCCATCCCGCAGTATATTGAAGCTTTCTTT. Translating gives CAIPQYIEAFF. This chain joins TRBV21-1 and TRBJ1-1; TRBD1, the table's D call, was not compared with the DNA. TRBV21-1 has pseudogene status. This CDR3 region has 11 residues.